One and the same sample provided the 2 T cell receptor beta chains below, sequenced in a study of T cell changes during pregnancy in multiple sclerosis. Profiled with immunoSEQ multiplex PCR; TCRdb holds only in-frame clones, not every one. The sample has more than 55,000 clones, approximately 94% seen once. Sequenced here: CD8+ T cells from peripheral blood mononuclear cells, sampled after pregnancy. The receptors shown here come from a female donor with multiple sclerosis, enrolled in a pregnancy study.

The chain recombines TRBV28 with TRBJ2-7; D gene ambiguous. Germline V gene sequence: CDR1 MDHEN, CDR2 SYDVKM. Between the trimmed V and J ends, which lost 3 bases and 1 base, there was a span of 16 bases. The CDR3 loop spans 16 amino acids. CDR3 nucleotide sequence: TGTGCCAGCAGTTTCGGCGGTAGGATGGTTTCCTACGAGCAGTACTTC. It encodes CASSFGGRMVSYEQYF.

V gene TRBV6-5 combines with J gene TRBJ2-1; maybe TRBD1 (5 bases). Trimming took off 5 bases at V and 7 bases at J, with 12 bases between the two ends. CDR1 is MNHEY, CDR2 SVGAGI, per germline. The CDR3 covers 13 residues. The CDR3 protein is CASSTISGNEQFF. The CDR3, as DNA: TGTGCCAGCAGTACCATTTCAGGGAATGAGCAGTTCTTC.